These T cell receptor beta chains were read from a single sample in a study of blood T cell repertoires in COVID-19. TCRdb's copy holds only in-frame clones and misses some; the assay was immunoSEQ multiplex PCR. The sample yields hundreds of thousands of clones, roughly 88% seen once. Material for sequencing was peripheral blood. The receptor source for this set is an older woman with COVID-19, enrolled during active disease. CDR3s include the opening cysteine and the closing phenylalanine or tryptophan. The D gene is left open where the match is weak. Size tells how often a clone was seen (once, few, many) or the class of an expanded clone, and some rows leave it out.

TGCGCCAGCAGCTCGGGACAGGGGAGCCACGAGCAGTACTTC | CASSSGQGSHEQYF | TRBJ2-7 | many | TRBV5-1 | TRBD1
TGTGCCAGCAGCTCATCTAGCGTAGACGCCACAGATACGCAGTATTTT | CASSSSSVDATDTQYF | TRBJ2-3 | - | TRBV7-3 | -
TGTGCCAGCAGCTTACCACGGACAGGGTGGAACTATGGCTACACCTTC | CASSLPRTGWNYGYTF | TRBJ1-2 | - | TRBV7-9 | TRBD1
TGTGCCAGCAGCCTAAGGGGCCCGGGAGCGGGAAACTCCTACGAGCAGTACTTC | CASSLRGPGAGNSYEQYF | TRBJ2-7 | - | TRBV6-2/TRBV6-3 | TRBD2
TGTGCCAGCAGCTTAGGAGTGGGAGGTCTTAACTATGGCTACACCTTC | CASSLGVGGLNYGYTF | TRBJ1-2 | - | TRBV11-2 | -
TGTGCCAGCGAGGTATTAGCGGGAGGTGTCGGTACGCAGTATTTT | CASEVLAGGVGTQYF | TRBJ2-3 | - | TRBV6-5 | TRBD2
TGTGCCAGCAGCTCCATCATTAGCTCCTCCTACAATGAGCAGTTCTTC | CASSSIISSSYNEQFF | TRBJ2-1 | - | TRBV11-1 | -
TGTGCCAGTAGTCCGGGACTAGCGGGAGCCGGGGAGCTGTTTTTT | CASSPGLAGAGELFF | TRBJ2-2 | - | TRBV19 | TRBD2
TGTGCCAGTAGGGACAGAAACACCGGGGAGCTGTTTTTT | CASRDRNTGELFF | TRBJ2-2 | - | TRBV2 | TRBD1
TGTGCCAGCAACCTGGACACAAAAAATGAAAAACTGTTTTTT | CASNLDTKNEKLFF | TRBJ1-4 | - | TRBV7-9 | -
TGTGCCAGCAGCTCCACAGGGAATGAGCAGTTCTTC | CASSSTGNEQFF | TRBJ2-1 | - | TRBV3-1/TRBV3-2 | -
TGTGCCAGCAGCCAACTCGGGACTACCGAAAACATTCAGTACTTC | CASSQLGTTENIQYF | TRBJ2-4 | - | TRBV3-1/TRBV3-2 | TRBD2
TGTGCCAGCAGTCTGCCTGATAAGGGACATCAAGTTTATTGCGAGCAGTACTTC | CASSLPDKGHQVYCEQYF | TRBJ2-7 | - | TRBV28 | -
TGTGCCAGCAGCCAAGAAGCCCAGCGGGACCTCTACGAGCAGTACTTC | CASSQEAQRDLYEQYF | TRBJ2-7 | - | TRBV4-2 | TRBD2
TGTGCCAGCAGCTTCACGGGAGCTGGGGAGACCCAGTACTTC | CASSFTGAGETQYF | TRBJ2-5 | - | TRBV9 | -
TGTGCCAGCACAGGGGGCTGGACAGATACGCAGTATTTT | CASTGGWTDTQYF | TRBJ2-3 | - | TRBV28 | TRBD1
TGTGCCAGTGTACTCCGGGACTCGCGTTCTAATGAAAAACTGTTTTTT | CASVLRDSRSNEKLFF | TRBJ1-4 | - | TRBV19 | -
TGTGCCAGCAGCTCTCGAGGCGGGGGTTCCTATAATTCACCCCTCCACTTT | CASSSRGGGSYNSPLHF | TRBJ1-6 | - | TRBV5-5 | -
TGTGCCAGCAGCTTAGTGGGGAGGTCGCACACCGGGGAGCTGTTTTTT | CASSLVGRSHTGELFF | TRBJ2-2 | - | TRBV7-2 | -
TGTGCCAGCAGCGTACAGGGGGACACTGAAGCTTTCTTT | CASSVQGDTEAFF | TRBJ1-1 | - | TRBV9 | TRBD1
TGTGCCAGCAGCCAAGAGAGCGGCCAAGAGACCCAGTACTTC | CASSQESGQETQYF | TRBJ2-5 | - | TRBV3-1/TRBV3-2 | -
TGTGCCAGCAGCTTAGAGACTAGCGGATACTACGAGCAGTACTTC | CASSLETSGYYEQYF | TRBJ2-7 | - | TRBV11-2 | TRBD2
TGTGCCAGCAGCCAAGCCCTCACTAGCGGGTGGAGCACCGGGGAGCTGTTTTTT | CASSQALTSGWSTGELFF | TRBJ2-2 | - | TRBV3-1/TRBV3-2 | TRBD2
TGTGCCAGCAGCTTGGCAGCGGGAGGGCGAGCTTACAATGAGCAGTTCTTC | CASSLAAGGRAYNEQFF | TRBJ2-1 | few | TRBV5-5 | TRBD2